The clone carrying this TCR beta chain is a singleton in its sample. The record originates from a study of blood T cell repertoires in COVID-19. Germline values: CDR1 ENHRY, CDR2 SYGVKD. V lost 0 bases and J 6 bases, leaving 9 bases between the germline ends. The CDR3 runs 13 residues. The assay was immunoSEQ multiplex PCR, and TCRdb's table has in-frame clones only and misses some. The data hold 210,000 or so clones, with roughly 86% observed a single time. The chain carries TRBV10-3 and TRBJ2-7, with a possible D match to TRBD2 (6 bases). This sequence was found in a woman aged 55-69 years with acute or convalescent COVID-19. Sequencing used peripheral blood. The CDR3, as DNA: TGTGCCATCAGTGAGTCCCCCGGGGGCGAGCAGTACTTC. This translates into CAISESPGGEQYF.